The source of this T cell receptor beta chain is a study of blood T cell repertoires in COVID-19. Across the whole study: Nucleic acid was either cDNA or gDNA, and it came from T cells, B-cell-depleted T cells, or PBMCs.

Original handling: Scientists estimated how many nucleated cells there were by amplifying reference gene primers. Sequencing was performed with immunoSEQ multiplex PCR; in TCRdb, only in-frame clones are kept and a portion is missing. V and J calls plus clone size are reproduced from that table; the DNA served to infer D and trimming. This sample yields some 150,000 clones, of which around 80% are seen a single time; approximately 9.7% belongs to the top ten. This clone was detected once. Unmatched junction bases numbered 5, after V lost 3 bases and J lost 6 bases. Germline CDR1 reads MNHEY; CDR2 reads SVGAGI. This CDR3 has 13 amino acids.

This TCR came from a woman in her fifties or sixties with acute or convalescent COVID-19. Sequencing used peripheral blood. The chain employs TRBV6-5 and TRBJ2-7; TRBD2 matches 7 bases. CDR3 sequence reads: CASSYSGRGEQYF. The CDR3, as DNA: TGTGCCAGCAGTTATAGCGGGCGGGGCGAGCAGTACTTC.